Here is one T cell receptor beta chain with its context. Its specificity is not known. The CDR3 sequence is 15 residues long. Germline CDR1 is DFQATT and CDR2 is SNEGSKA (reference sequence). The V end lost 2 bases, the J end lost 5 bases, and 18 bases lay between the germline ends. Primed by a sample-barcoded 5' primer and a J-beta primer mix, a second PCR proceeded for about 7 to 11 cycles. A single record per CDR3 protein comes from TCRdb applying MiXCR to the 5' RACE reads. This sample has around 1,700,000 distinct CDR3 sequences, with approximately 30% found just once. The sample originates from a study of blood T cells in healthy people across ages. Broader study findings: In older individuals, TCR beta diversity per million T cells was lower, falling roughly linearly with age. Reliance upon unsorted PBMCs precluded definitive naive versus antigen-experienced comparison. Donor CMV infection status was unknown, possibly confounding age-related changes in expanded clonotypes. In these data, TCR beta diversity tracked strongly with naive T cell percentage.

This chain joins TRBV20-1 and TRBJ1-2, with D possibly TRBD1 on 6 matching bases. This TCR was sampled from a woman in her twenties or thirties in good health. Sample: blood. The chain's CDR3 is CSARPWAGQTYGYTF. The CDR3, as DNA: TGCAGTGCTAGACCTTGGGCCGGACAGACGTATGGCTACACCTTC.